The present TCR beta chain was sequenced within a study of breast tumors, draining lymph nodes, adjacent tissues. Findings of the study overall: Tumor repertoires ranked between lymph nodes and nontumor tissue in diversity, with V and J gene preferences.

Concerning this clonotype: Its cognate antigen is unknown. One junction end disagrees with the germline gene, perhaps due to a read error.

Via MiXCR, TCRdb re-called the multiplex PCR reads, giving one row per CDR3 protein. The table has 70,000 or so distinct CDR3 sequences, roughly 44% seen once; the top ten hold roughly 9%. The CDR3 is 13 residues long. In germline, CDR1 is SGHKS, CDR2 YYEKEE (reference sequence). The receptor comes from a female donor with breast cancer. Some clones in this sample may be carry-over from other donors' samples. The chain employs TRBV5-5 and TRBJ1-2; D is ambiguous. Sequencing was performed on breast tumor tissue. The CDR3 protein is CACSLDLNYGYTF. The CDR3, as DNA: TGTGCCTGCAGCTTGGATCTAAACTATGGCTACACCTTC.